The rows below give T cell receptor beta chains drawn from one sample of a study of long-term antiretroviral therapy in people with HIV. TCRdb keeps only in-frame clones here, not all; method: immunoSEQ multiplex PCR. The sample has around 18,000 clones, roughly nine tenths seen once; the top ten hold 8.5% to 10%. Here the sequenced sample was unsorted PBMCs, taken 3 years after starting antiretroviral therapy. The receptors here all came from a man aged 45-65 years with HIV. Both conserved end residues are trimmed from each CDR3. D genes are given only for firm matches.

j_call d_call v_call cdr3_aa
TRBJ2-3 NA TRBV7-8 ASSPNLRTDTQY
TRBJ1-1 NA TRBV9 ASSPTGIVGTEAF
TRBJ2-7 TRBD1 TRBV7-9 ASSLEDRGRVEQY
TRBJ1-5 NA TRBV6-5 ASSYDSSNQPQH
TRBJ2-7 NA TRBV28 ASSSIYEQY
TRBJ1-2 NA TRBV29-1 SVVVRGVGYT
TRBJ2-1 TRBD1 TRBV5-1 ASSWTGDSYNEQF
TRBJ2-2 NA TRBV5-1 ASSLGDRTTGELF
TRBJ2-5 NA TRBV7-6 ASGWGETQY
TRBJ1-2 TRBD1 TRBV27 ASSTRGQGSYGYT
TRBJ2-3 TRBD2 TRBV7-6 ASSPSGRGRDTQY
TRBJ2-6 TRBD2 TRBV11-2 ASSLTSGGSGANVLT
TRBJ2-7 TRBD1 TRBV19 ASSISIGTGHSYEQY
TRBJ2-7 NA TRBV5-1 ASSFYGRAVSYEQY
TRBJ1-2 NA TRBV18 ASSPPAGSYGYT
TRBJ2-1 TRBD2 TRBV5-4 ASSRSLAGGKNEQF
TRBJ2-2 NA TRBV7-4 ASSLWLQGGGPSNTGELF
TRBJ1-3 NA TRBV11-2 ASSSDPSGNTIY
TRBJ2-7 TRBD1 TRBV6-1 ASMGQPRVYEQY
TRBJ2-7 NA TRBV10-1 ASSEGPGATGYEQY
TRBJ2-7 NA TRBV4-3 ASSQVATGRGDEQY
TRBJ2-7 TRBD1 TRBV11-2 ASSYYRGDEQY
TRBJ2-7 NA TRBV7-9 ASSNSTRGGYEQY
TRBJ2-7 TRBD2 TRBV5-4 ASSLGLAGQSSYEQY
TRBJ1-6 NA TRBV5-4 ASSGTGLGSPLH
TRBJ1-1 NA TRBV5-5 ASSLVGGGLNTEAF
TRBJ2-7 TRBD1 TRBV7-9 ASSPPGTGVHEQY
TRBJ2-7 NA TRBV19 ASSIAGRDYEQY
TRBJ1-1 NA TRBV7-2 ASSLVGQLGGFGVTEAF
TRBJ2-7 NA TRBV27 ASSSRTGSYEQY
TRBJ2-3 TRBD2 TRBV5-6 ASSLWWGGVTDTQY